A selection of T cell receptor beta chains follows, all from one sample in a study of T-cell memory formation after mild COVID-19. TCRdb called the 5' RACE reads again in MiXCR, with one record for every CDR3 protein. The sample lists 250,000 to 400,000 distinct CDR3 sequences; around 15% were seen once. Sequenced material: PBMCs or a T cell subset sorted from them (not recorded which). These receptors were collected from a man younger than 35 who had mild COVID-19 (a few samples of this study predate the infection). Cell type and time point are not known. CDR3s leave out the opening cysteine and the closing phenylalanine or tryptophan. D genes are given only for firm matches.

TRBJ1-5 TRBV10-3 NA 15 AIGAVLQGGGNQPQH
TRBJ1-2 TRBV5-1 NA 12 ASSPGPANYGYT
TRBJ2-3 TRBV4-1 TRBD1 15 ASSHLAGGYRTDTQY
TRBJ1-1 TRBV6-5 NA 13 ASSYRQSGNTEAF
TRBJ1-2 TRBV28 NA 12 ASSLFNRNYGYT
TRBJ2-5 TRBV2 NA 10 ASIDPGETQY
TRBJ1-1 TRBV6-5 NA 11 ASSYQGLREAF
TRBJ2-7 TRBV3-1 TRBD1 12 ASSPGTARIEQY
TRBJ2-1 TRBV5-1 TRBD2 13 ASSERGGHYNEQF
TRBJ2-3 TRBV13 TRBD1 13 ASSPRDRGTDTQY
TRBJ2-5 TRBV20-1 TRBD2 13 SARIGTSDQETQY
TRBJ2-6 TRBV11-2 TRBD1 20 ASSLDSLGQGAGGSGANVLT
TRBJ1-1 TRBV19 NA 9 ASRTGFEAF
TRBJ2-7 TRBV4-1 NA 15 ASSPKGTVTESYEQY
TRBJ2-5 TRBV4-2 TRBD2 13 ASSQGRLAEETQY
TRBJ1-5 TRBV10-3 NA 12 AISDRTVNQPQH
TRBJ2-6 TRBV12-3/TRBV12-4 NA 12 ASSFWTGANVLT
TRBJ2-7 TRBV5-6 TRBD1 12 ASSFGTGNYEQY
TRBJ2-3 TRBV9 NA 12 ASQDGGYTDTQY
TRBJ2-7 TRBV29-1 NA 11 SAMTSLLYEQY
TRBJ1-2 TRBV5-1 NA 9 ASSLGHGYT
TRBJ2-5 TRBV5-1 TRBD2 12 ASSFGTTQETQY
TRBJ2-7 TRBV7-3 NA 10 ASSDRGYEQY
TRBJ2-2 TRBV10-2 NA 13 ASSGMFSAGGELF
TRBJ1-2 TRBV11-2 NA 11 ASSLVPGFGYT
TRBJ1-1 TRBV12-3/TRBV12-4 TRBD1 11 ASSTGEGTEAF
TRBJ2-1 TRBV6-5 TRBD2 12 ASSESGGRNEQF
TRBJ1-1 TRBV6-6 NA 10 ASSYDLKGAF
TRBJ2-1 TRBV9 TRBD1 13 ASSVPGGLYNEQF
TRBJ2-4 TRBV10-3 TRBD1 11 AISDGTARVQY
TRBJ2-3 TRBV28 TRBD2 12 ASSGAGPTDTQY
TRBJ2-7 TRBV11-1 TRBD2 13 ASSQRSGGLLEQY
TRBJ1-6 TRBV12-3/TRBV12-4 NA 12 ASSFSIGSSPLH
TRBJ2-5 TRBV11-2 NA 11 ASSLAGAGTQY
TRBJ2-5 TRBV6-5 TRBD1 11 ASSYTQGETQY
TRBJ2-2 TRBV9 TRBD2 16 ASSPRGAGALNTGELF
TRBJ1-1 TRBV7-3 NA 12 ASSSYTPVTEAF
TRBJ2-1 TRBV24-1 TRBD2 14 ATEEAGGALFNEQF
TRBJ1-5 TRBV4-1 NA 13 ASSQTPGPNQPQH
TRBJ2-5 TRBV28 NA 13 ASSSGGDPPETQY
TRBJ2-1 TRBV30 NA 11 AWSASYKGEQF
TRBJ2-5 TRBV20-1 TRBD2 13 SARDAAGGLETQY
TRBJ2-1 TRBV27 NA 13 ASSFSGVATNEQF
TRBJ2-1 TRBV6-6 NA 12 ASSWTATYNEQF
TRBJ2-5 TRBV20-1 NA 12 SATTVAGIETQY